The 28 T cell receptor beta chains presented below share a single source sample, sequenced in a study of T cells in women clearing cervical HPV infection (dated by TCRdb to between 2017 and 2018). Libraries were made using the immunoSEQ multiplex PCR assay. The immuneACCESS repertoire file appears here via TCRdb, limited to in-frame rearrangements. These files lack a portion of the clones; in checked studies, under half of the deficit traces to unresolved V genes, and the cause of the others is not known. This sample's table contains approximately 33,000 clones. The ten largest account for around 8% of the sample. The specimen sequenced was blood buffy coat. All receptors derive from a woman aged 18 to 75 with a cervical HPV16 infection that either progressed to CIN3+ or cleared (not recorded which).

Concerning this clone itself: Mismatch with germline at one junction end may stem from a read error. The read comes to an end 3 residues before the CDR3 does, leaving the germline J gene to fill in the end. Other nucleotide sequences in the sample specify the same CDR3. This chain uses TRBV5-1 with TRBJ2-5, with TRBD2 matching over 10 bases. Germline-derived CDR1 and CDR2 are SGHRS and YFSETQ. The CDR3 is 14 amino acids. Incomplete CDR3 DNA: TGCGCCAGTAGCTTGGCACTAGCGGGGGAGACC. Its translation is CASSLALAGET. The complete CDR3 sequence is CASSLALAGETQYF.

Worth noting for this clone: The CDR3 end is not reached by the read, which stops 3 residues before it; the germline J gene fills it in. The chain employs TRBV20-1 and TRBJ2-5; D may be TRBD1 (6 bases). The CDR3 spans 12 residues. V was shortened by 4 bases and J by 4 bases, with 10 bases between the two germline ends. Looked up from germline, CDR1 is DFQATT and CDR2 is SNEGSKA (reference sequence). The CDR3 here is CSAILRGETQYF. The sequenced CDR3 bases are TGCAGTGCTATACTCAGGGGAGAGACC.

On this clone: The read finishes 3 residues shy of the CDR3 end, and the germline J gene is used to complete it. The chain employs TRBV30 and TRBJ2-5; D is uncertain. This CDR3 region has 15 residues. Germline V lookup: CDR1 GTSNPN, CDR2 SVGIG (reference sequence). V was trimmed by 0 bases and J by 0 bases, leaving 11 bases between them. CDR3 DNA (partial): TGTGCCTGGAGTGTACCAGCGATAAACCAAGAGACC. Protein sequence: CAWSVPAINQET. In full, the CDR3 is CAWSVPAINQETQYF.

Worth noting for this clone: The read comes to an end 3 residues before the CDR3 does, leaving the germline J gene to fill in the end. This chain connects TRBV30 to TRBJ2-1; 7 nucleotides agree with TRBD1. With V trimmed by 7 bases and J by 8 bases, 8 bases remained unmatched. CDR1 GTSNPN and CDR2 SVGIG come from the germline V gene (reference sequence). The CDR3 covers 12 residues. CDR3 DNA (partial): TGTGCCTCGAGGGGCACAGGGGATGAG. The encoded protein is CASRGTGDE. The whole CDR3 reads CASRGTGDEQFF.

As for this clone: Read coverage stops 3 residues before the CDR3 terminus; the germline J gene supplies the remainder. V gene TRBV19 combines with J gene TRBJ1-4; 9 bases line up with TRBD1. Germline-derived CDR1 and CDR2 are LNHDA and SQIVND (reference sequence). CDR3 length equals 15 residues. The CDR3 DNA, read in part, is TGTGCCAGTGCTCCATCTACAGGGGGCTTTTCACCA. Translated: CASAPSTGGFSP. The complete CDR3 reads CASAPSTGGFSPLFF.

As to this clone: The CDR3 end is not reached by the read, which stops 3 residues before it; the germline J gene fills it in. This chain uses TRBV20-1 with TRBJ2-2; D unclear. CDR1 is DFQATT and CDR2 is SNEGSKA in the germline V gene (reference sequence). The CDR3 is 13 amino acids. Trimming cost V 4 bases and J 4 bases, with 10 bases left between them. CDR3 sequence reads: CSAMAPSTGELFF. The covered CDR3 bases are TGCAGTGCTATGGCCCCAAGCACCGGGGAG.

CDR3 sequence: CASSLASSDRGLSPLHF. The sequenced part of the CDR3 DNA is TGTGCCAGCAGCTTAGCCTCCTCGGACAGGGGACTTTCACCC. J is TRBJ1-6 and V is TRBV7-2, with 9 bases aligning to TRBD1. The read ends 3 residues shy of where the CDR3 ends; the end is completed using the germline J gene. The CDR3 covers 17 residues. The germline V gene has CDR1 SGHTA and CDR2 FQGNSA. V trimming: 0 bases; J trimming: 9 bases; junction bases outside the gene matches: 9.

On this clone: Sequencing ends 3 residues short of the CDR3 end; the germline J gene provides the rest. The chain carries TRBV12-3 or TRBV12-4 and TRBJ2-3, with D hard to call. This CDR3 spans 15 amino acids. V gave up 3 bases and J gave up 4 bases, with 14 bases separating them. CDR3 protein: CASSFASPRADTQYF. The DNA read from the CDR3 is TGTGCCAGCAGTTTTGCTAGTCCCCGCGCAGATACG.

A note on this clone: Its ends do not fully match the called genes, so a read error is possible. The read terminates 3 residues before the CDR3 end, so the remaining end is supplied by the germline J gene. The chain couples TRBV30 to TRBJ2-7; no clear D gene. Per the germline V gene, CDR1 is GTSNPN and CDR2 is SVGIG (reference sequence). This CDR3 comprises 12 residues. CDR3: CTWSSGNYEQYF. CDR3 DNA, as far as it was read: TGTACCTGGAGTTCGGGTAACTACGAG.

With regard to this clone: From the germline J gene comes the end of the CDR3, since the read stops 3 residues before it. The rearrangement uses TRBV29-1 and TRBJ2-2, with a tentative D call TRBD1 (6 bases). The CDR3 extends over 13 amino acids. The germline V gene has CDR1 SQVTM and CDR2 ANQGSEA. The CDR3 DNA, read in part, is TGCAGCGTTCATGACAGGAAGGGAGAAAAG. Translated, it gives CSVHDRKGEK. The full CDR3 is CSVHDRKGEKLFF.

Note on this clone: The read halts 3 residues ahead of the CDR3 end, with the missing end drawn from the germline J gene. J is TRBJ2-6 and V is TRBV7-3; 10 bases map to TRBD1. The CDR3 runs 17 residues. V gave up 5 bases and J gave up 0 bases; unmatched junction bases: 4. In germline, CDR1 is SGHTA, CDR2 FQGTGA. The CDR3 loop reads CASSPGQGFSGANVLTF. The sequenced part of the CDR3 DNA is TGTGCCAGCAGCCCGGGACAGGGGTTCTCTGGGGCCAACGTC. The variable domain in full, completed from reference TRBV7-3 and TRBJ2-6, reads GAGVSQTPSNKVTEKGKYVELRCDPISGHTALYWYRQSLGQGPEFLIYFQGTGAADDSGLPNDRFFAVRPEGSVSTLKIQRTERGDSAVYLCASSPGQGFSGANVLTFGAGSRLTVL.

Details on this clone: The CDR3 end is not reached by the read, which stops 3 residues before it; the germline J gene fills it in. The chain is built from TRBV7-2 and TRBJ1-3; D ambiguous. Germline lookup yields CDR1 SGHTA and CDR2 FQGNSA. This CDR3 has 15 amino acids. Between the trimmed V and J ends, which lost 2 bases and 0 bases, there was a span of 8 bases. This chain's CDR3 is CASSLKASSGNTIYF. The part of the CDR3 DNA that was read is TGTGCCAGCAGCTTAAAGGCATCCTCTGGAAACACC.

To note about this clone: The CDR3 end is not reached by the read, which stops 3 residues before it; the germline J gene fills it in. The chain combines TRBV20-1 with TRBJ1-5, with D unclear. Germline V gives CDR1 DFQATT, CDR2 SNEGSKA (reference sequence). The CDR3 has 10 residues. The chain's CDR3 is CSATAGPQHF. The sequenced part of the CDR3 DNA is TGCAGTGCGACTGCGGGACCC.

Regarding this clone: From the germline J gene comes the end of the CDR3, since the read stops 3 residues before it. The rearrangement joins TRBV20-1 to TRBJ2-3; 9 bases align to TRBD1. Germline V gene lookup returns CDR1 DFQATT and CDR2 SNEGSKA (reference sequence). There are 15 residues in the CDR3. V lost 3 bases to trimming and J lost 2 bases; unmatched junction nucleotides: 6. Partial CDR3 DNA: TGCAGTGCTAGTAGGGACAGGGACCTCACAGATACG. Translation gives CSASRDRDLTDT. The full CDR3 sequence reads CSASRDRDLTDTQYF.

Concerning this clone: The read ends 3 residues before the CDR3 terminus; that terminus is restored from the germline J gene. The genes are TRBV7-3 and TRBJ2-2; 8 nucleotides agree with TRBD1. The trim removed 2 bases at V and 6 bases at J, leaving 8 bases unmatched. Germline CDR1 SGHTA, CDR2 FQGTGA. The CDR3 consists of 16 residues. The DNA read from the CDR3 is TGTGCCAGCAGCTTACAGGGGGCACAGTCTGCCGGGGAG. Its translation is CASSLQGAQSAGE. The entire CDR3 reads CASSLQGAQSAGELFF.

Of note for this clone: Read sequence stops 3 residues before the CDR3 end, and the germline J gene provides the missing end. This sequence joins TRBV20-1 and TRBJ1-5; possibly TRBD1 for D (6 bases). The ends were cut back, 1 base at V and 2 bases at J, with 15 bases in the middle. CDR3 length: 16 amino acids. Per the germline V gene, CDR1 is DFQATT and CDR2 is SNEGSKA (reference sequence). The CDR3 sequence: CSARVTQGRGNQPQHF. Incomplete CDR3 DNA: TGCAGTGCTAGAGTCACACAGGGTCGAGGCAATCAGCCC.

The CDR3 sequence: CASSSSQASPLIYEQYF. The sequenced CDR3 bases are TGTGCCAGCAGTTCCTCCCAAGCAAGCCCGCTTATCTACGAG. The rearrangement links TRBV6-2 or TRBV6-3 to TRBJ2-7; D is ambiguous. The read ends 3 residues before the CDR3 terminus; that terminus is restored from the germline J gene. The CDR3 is 17 residues long. Trimming left V 4 bases short and J 3 bases short, with 22 bases between. CDR1 MNHEY and CDR2 SVGEGT come from the germline V gene.

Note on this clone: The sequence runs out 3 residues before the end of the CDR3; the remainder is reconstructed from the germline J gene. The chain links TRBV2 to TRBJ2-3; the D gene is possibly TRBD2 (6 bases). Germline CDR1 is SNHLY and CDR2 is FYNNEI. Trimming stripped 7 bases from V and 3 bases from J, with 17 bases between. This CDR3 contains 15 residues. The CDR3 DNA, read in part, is TGTGCCAGCACCATTGGGGGGTGGGGAACAGATACG. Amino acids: CASTIGGWGTDT. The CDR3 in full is CASTIGGWGTDTQYF.

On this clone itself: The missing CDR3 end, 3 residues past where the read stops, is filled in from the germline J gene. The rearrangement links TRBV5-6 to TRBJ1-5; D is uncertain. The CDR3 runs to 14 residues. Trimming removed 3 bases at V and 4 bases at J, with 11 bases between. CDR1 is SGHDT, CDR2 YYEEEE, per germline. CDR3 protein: CASSSRRRNQPQHF. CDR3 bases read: TGTGCCAGCAGCTCTAGGAGGCGGAATCAGCCC.

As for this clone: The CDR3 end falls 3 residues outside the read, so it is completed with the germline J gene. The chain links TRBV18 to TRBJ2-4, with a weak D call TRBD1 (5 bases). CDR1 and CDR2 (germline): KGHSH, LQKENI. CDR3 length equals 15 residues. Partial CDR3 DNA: TGTGCCAGCTCACCCAATCCAGGGATAGGATATGGT. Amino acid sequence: CASSPNPGIGYG. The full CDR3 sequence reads CASSPNPGIGYGQYF.

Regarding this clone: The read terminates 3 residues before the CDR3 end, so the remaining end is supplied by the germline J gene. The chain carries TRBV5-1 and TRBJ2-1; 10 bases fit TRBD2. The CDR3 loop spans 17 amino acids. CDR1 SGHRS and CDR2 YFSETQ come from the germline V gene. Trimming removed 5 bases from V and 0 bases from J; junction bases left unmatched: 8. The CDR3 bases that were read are TGCGCCAGCAGGGTTAGCGGGAGGCCTAGCTCCTACAATGAG. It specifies CASRVSGRPSSYNE. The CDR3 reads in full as CASRVSGRPSSYNEQFF.

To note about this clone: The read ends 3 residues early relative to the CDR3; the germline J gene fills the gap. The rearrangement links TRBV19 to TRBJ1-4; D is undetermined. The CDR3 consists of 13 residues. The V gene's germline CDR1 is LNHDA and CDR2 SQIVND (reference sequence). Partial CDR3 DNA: TGTGCCAGTAGTACTCAGAGGGCTTCACCA. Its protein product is CASSTQRASP. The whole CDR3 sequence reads CASSTQRASPLFF.

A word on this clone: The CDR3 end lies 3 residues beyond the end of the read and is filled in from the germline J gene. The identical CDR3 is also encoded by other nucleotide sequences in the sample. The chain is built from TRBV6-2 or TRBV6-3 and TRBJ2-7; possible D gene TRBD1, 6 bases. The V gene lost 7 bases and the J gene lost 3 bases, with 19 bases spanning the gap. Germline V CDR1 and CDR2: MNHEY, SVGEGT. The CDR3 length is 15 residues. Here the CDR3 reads CASTTTGTYVYEQYF. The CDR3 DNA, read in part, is TGTGCCAGCACCACAACCGGGACATATGTCTACGAG.

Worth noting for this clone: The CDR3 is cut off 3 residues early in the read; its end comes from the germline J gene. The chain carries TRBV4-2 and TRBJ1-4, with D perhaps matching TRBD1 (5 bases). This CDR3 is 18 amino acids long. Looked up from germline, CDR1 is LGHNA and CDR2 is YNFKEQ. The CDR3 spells CASSPTGGGSSYNSPLFF. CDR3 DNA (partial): TGTGCCAGCAGCCCCACCGGGGGGGGGAGCTCCTATAATTCACCA.

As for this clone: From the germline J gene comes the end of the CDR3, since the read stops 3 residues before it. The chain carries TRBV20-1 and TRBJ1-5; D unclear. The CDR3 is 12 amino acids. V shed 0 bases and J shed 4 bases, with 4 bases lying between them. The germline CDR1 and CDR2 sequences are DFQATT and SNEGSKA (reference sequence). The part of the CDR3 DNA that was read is TGCAGTGCTAGAGACGGGAATCAGCCC. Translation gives CSARDGNQP. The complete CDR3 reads CSARDGNQPQHF.

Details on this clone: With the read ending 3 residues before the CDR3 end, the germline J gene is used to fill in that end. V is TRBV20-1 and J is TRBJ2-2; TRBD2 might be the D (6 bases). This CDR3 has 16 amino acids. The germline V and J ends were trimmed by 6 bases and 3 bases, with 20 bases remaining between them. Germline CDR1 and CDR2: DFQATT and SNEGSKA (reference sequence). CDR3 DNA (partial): TGCAGTGCCCGCCGGGTCGGGAGCGGTGACACCGGGGAG. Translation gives CSARRVGSGDTGE. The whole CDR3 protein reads CSARRVGSGDTGELFF.

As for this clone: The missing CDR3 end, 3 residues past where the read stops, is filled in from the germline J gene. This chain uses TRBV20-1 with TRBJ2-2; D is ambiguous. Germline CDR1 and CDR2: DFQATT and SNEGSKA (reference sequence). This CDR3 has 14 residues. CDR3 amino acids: CSATSGSYNSPLFF. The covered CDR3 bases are TGCAGTGCCACCTCCGGGTCCTATAATTCACCG.

CDR3 DNA, as far as it was read: TGTGCCAGCAGCCCCTACCAAGAGACC. This gives the protein CASSPYQET. Given in full, the CDR3 is CASSPYQETQYF. The V call is TRBV7-2, the J call TRBJ2-5; D uncertain. The sequence runs out 3 residues before the end of the CDR3; the remainder is reconstructed from the germline J gene. This CDR3 contains 12 residues. The V end lost 5 bases, the J end lost 0 bases, and 4 bases lay between the germline ends. Germline V gives CDR1 SGHTA, CDR2 FQGNSA.